The TCR beta chain described here comes from a study of response to subunit inactivated influenza vaccine (dated by TCRdb to 2016 to 2019). For context, the study as a whole: To follow how T cells responded to a trivalent subunit inactivated influenza vaccine, the researchers relied on deep quantitative profiling of the T cell receptor repertoire. Study-level results and caveats: It was suggested by the authors that each seasonal influenza vaccination may recruit only a limited number of new T cells.

This clonotype was observed a few times. It has no known antigen specificity. No much larger clonotype is one base removed from it; base qualities were not supplied. Library preparation was by RT-PCR. Sequencing instrument: Illumina HiSeq 2500. TCRdb trimmed public reads at Q25 via fastp, called clones via MiXCR and kept in-frame beta chains. For every CDR3 protein sequence, its rows merge into one entry that carries the most common genes and DNA. This sample holds about 190,000 distinct CDR3 sequences; approximately 15% were observed only once. Roughly 24% of the sample lies in the top ten. Trimming removed 5 bases from V and 3 bases from J, leaving 15 bases between the germline ends. CDR1 MDHEN and CDR2 SYDVKM were looked up in the germline V gene. Reading from cysteine to phenylalanine, the CDR3 counts 15 amino acids. Only CDR3 DNA is held: 45 bases, read in frame from base 1.

This TCR was sampled from a man over 45 who received an inactivated influenza vaccine. Donor details come from another sample of the same person, matched by shared clones. Sequencing used CD8+ T cells sorted from PBMCs, obtained 4 to 6 days after vaccination. The rearranged chain carries TRBV28 and TRBJ2-3; TRBD1 is a weak D gene call, 6 bases matching. The CDR3 has the sequence CASSPLGARTDTQYF. The nucleotide sequence reads as follows: TGTGCCAGCAGTCCTTTGGGGGCGCGGACAGATACGCAGTATTTT.